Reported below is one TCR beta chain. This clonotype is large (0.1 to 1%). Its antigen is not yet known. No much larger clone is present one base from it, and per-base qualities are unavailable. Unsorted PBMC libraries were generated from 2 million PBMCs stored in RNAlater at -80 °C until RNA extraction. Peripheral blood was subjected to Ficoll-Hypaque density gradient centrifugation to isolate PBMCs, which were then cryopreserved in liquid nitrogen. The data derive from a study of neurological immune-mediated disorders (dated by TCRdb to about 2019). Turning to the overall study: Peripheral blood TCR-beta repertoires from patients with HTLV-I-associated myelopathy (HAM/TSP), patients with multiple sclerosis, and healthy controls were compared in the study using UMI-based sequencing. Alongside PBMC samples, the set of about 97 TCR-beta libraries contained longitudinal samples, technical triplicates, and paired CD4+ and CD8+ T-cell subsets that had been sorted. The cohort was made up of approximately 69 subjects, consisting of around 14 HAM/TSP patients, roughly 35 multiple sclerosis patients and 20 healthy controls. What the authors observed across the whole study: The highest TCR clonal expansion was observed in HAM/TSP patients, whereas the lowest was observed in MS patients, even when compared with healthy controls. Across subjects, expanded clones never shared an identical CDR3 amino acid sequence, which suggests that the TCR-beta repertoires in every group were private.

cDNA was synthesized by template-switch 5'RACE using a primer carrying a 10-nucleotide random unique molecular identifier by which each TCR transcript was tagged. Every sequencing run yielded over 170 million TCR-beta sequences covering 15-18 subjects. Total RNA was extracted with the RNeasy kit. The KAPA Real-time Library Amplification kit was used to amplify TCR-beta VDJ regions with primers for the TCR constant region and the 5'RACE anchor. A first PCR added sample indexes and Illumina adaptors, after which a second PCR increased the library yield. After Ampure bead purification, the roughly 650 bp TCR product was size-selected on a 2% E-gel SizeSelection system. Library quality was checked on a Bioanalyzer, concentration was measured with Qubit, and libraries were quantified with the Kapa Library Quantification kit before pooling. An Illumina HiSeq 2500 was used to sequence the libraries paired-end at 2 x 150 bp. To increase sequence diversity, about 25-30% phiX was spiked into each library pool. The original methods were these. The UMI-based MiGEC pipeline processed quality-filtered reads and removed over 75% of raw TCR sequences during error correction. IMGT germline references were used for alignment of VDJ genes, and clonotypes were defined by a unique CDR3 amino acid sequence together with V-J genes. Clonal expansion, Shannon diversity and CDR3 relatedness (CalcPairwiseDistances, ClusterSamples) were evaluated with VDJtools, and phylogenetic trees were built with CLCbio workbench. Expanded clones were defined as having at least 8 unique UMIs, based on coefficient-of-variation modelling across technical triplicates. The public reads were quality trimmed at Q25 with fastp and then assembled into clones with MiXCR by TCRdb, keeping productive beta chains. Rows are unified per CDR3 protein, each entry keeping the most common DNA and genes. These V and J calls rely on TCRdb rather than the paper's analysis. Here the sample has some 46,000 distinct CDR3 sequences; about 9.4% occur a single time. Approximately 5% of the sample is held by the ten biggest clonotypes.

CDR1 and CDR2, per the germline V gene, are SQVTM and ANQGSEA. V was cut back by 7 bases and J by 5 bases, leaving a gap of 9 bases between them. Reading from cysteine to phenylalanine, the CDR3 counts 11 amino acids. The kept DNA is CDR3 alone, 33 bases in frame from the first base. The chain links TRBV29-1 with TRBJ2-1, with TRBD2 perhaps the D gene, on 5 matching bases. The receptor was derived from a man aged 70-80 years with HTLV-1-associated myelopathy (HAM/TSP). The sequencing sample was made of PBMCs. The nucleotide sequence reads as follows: TGCAGCGGCGAGAGGGACAATGAGCAGTTCTTC. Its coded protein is CSGERDNEQFF.